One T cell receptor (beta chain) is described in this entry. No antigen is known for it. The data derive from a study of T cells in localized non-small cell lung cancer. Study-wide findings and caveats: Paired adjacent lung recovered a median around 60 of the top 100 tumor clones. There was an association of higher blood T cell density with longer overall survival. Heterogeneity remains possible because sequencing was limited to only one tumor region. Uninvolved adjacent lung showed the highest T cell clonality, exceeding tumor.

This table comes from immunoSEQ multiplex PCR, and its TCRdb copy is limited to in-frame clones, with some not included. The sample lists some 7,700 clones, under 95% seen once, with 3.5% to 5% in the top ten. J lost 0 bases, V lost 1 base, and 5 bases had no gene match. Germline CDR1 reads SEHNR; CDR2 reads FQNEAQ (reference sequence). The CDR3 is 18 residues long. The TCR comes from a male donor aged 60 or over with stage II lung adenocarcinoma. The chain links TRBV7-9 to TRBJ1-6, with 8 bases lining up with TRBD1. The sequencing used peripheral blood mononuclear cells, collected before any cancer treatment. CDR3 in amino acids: CASSLGQGAGSYNSPLHF. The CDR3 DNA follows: TGTGCCAGCAGCTTAGGTCAGGGGGCCGGCTCCTATAATTCACCCCTCCACTTT. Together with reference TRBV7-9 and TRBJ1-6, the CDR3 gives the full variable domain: DTGVSQNPRHKITKRGQNVTFRCDPISEHNRLYWYRQTLGQGPEFLTYFQNEAQLEKSRLLSDRFSAERPKGSFSTLEIQRTEQGDSAMYLCASSLGQGAGSYNSPLHFGNGTRLTVT.